What follows are 13 T cell receptor beta chains derived from one specimen sequenced in a study of blood T cell repertoires in COVID-19. Profiling relied on immunoSEQ multiplex PCR, and the TCRdb table lists in-frame clones only, not all of them. The sample consists of approximately 100,000 clones, roughly four fifths of them appearing once. Sequencing input: peripheral blood. The receptors come from a human donor in a cohort sampled during active COVID-19.

This clone was recorded only once. This rearrangement joins TRBV6-2 or TRBV6-3 to TRBJ2-7; the match to TRBD2 covers 7 bases. The V gene's germline CDR1 is MNHEY and CDR2 SVGEGT. J gave up 0 bases and V 2 bases, and 4 bases lay outside the gene matches. CDR3 length equals 15 residues. The CDR3 DNA follows: TGTGCCAGCAGTTACAGGGTAGCGGGCTCCTACGAGCAGTACTTC. This translates into CASSYRVAGSYEQYF.

This sequence joins TRBV28 and TRBJ1-1; a weak D match, TRBD1 (6 bases). In germline, CDR1 is MDHEN, CDR2 SYDVKM. The CDR3 sequence is 11 residues long. Trimming took off 5 bases at V and 11 bases at J, with 12 bases between the two ends. The CDR3 DNA follows: TGTGCCAGCAGTCAGGGGCTGATCGCTTTCTTT. This codes for CASSQGLIAFF.

The sample holds one count of this clone. The rearrangement links TRBV27 to TRBJ1-1; 7 bases map to TRBD1. After removal of 6 bases from V and 2 bases from J, the junction contained 6 bases not matched to a gene. The germline V gene has CDR1 MNHEY and CDR2 SMNVEV (reference sequence). The CDR3 spans 14 residues. CDR3 bases: TGTGCCAGCAGGAAAACAGGGGATAACACTGAAGCTTTCTTT. Translating gives CASRKTGDNTEAFF.

This rearrangement joins TRBV11-3 to TRBJ2-5, with 8 bases lining up with TRBD2. This CDR3 is built from 18 residues. V lost 5 bases, J lost 0 bases, and 14 bases stayed unmatched. From germline, CDR1 is SGHNT and CDR2 YENEEA. This CDR3 is CASSRGTRANTDQETQYF. For the CDR3, the DNA is TGTGCCAGCAGCCGCGGGACTAGAGCTAACACCGACCAAGAGACCCAGTACTTC. The full variable domain, with the rest looked up from reference TRBV11-3 and TRBJ2-5, is EAGVVQSPRYKIIEKKQPVAFWCNPISGHNTLYWYLQNLGQGPELLIRYENEEAVDDSQLPKDRFSAERLKGVDSTLKIQPAELGDSAVYLCASSRGTRANTDQETQYFGPGTRLLVL.

This chain connects TRBV6-5 to TRBJ1-2; 7 bases map to TRBD1. CDR3 length equals 15 residues. The J segment lost 2 bases and the V segment lost 7 bases, leaving 10 bases of the junction unmatched. Germline V lookup: CDR1 MNHEY, CDR2 SVGAGI. CDR3 in DNA: TGTGCCAGCACCCTAGACAGGGAAGCGAACTATGGCTACACCTTC. Protein sequence: CASTLDREANYGYTF.

The chain links TRBV6-6 to TRBJ2-7, with D possibly being TRBD1 (6 bases). With 4 bases removed from V and 5 bases from J, the gap between germline ends came to 15 bases. The CDR3 spans 14 residues. Germline assignment: CDR1 MNHNY and CDR2 SVGAGI (reference sequence). CDR3 DNA sequence: TGTGCCAGCAGTTGGACGCAGGGGAATAACGAGCAGTACTTC. Its translation: CASSWTQGNNEQYF.

V gene TRBV19 combines with J gene TRBJ1-2; unclear D gene. Trimming took 5 bases from V and 3 from J, leaving 10 bases between them. The CDR3 covers 13 residues. The germline gives CDR1 LNHDA, CDR2 SQIVND (reference sequence). CDR3 region: CASSPSRHYGYTF. The CDR3 coding sequence is TGTGCCAGTAGTCCGTCCCGTCACTATGGCTACACCTTC.

CDR3 loop: CASSSGLAGLTGELFF. CDR3 in DNA: TGTGCCAGCTCATCGGGACTAGCGGGCCTCACCGGGGAGCTGTTTTTT. The chain combines TRBV18 with TRBJ2-2; 12 bases match TRBD2. Germline trimming cut 5 bases from V and 4 bases from J; bases unmatched to any gene: 5. This CDR3 comprises 16 residues. Germline values: CDR1 KGHSH, CDR2 LQKENI.

The gene calls are TRBV6-6 and TRBJ2-7, with 9 bases aligning to TRBD1. J was trimmed by 5 bases and V by 6 bases; bases with no gene match: 11. CDR1 and CDR2 (germline): MNHNY, SVGAGI (reference sequence). CDR3 size: 15 residues. CDR3 in DNA: TGTGCCAGCAGAACATCCGGGACAGGGTTCGACGAGCAGTACTTC. This sequence encodes CASRTSGTGFDEQYF.

For this clone: One end of the junction fails to match germline, which may point to a read error. J is TRBJ2-3 and V is TRBV6-2 or TRBV6-3; D might be TRBD2 (6 bases). The germline V gene has CDR1 MNHEY and CDR2 SVGEGT. This CDR3 contains 15 residues. This chain's CDR3 is CASSDSGAGRNTQYF. CDR3 nucleotide sequence: TGTGCCAGCAGTGACTCCGGGGCTGGGAGGAATACGCAGTATTTT.

About this clone: Additional DNA sequences in this sample encode the identical CDR3. The V gene is TRBV20-1, the J gene TRBJ2-1, with 7 bases fitting TRBD2. V lost 3 bases and J lost 1; bases outside the gene matches: 6. Germline lookup yields CDR1 DFQATT and CDR2 SNEGSKA (reference sequence). CDR3 length: 15 residues. CDR3 residues: CSASVSGASYNEQFF. For the CDR3, the DNA is TGCAGTGCTAGTGTCAGCGGGGCTTCCTACAATGAGCAGTTCTTC.

The chain recombines TRBV5-1 with TRBJ1-5; the D is unclear. The CDR3 is 14 residues long. With 4 bases removed from V and 2 bases from J, the gap between germline ends came to 10 bases. Germline V CDR1 and CDR2: SGHRS, YFSETQ. The CDR3 reads CASSRESGNQPQHF. In DNA, the CDR3 is TGCGCCAGCAGCAGGGAGAGTGGCAATCAGCCCCAGCATTTT.

The chain has TRBV6-6 and TRBJ2-3; D not resolved. The CDR3 totals 16 residues. Germline loops: CDR1 MNHNY, CDR2 SVGAGI (reference sequence). Trimming pared 6 bases from V and 6 bases from J, leaving 22 bases between. CDR3 coding DNA: TGTGCCAGCAGCTTACTATACCGGCCTGAGTTGGATACGCAGTATTTT. Translation gives CASSLLYRPELDTQYF.